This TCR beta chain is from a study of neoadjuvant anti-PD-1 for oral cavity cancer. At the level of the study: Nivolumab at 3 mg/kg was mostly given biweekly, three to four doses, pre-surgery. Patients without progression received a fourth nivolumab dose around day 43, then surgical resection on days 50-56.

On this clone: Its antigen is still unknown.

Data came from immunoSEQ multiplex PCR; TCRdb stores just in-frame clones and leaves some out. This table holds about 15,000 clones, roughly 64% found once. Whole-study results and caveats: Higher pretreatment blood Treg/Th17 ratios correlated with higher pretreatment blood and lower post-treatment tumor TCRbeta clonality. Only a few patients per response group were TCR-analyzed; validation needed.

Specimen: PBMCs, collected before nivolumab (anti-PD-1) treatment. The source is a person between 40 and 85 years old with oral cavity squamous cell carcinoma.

Written as DNA, the CDR3 is TGTGCCAGCCAAGCGGACCTCTCCTACGAGCAGTACTTC. Amino acid sequence: CASQADLSYEQYF. The rearrangement links TRBV2 to TRBJ2-7, with a weak D call TRBD2 (5 bases). Germline V gene lookup returns CDR1 SNHLY and CDR2 FYNNEI. Deletions cut 8 bases from V and 0 bases from J, with 11 bases between. The CDR3 extends over 13 amino acids.